This TCR beta chain came from a study of T cells in Graves' hyperthyroidism and ophthalmopathy. Study outcomes and limitations: Blood shared most expanded thyroid clonotypes above 0.001.

This clonotype appeared many times. What it binds is not known. The PBMCs were taken from about 9.7 ml of fresh peripheral blood. The CDR3 covers 19 residues. The V end was cut by 1 base, the J end by 7 bases, with 29 bases between. In germline, CDR1 is SGHRS, CDR2 YFSETQ. It was RNA transcripts that yielded the amplified TCR beta CDR3 regions. With the HTBI primer set, the TCR CDR3 went through a first round of RT-PCR. TCRdb called the multiplex PCR reads again in MiXCR, with one record for every CDR3 protein. The table has under 550,000 distinct CDR3 sequences, less than 20% seen once. Material: blood. The sequence came from a man in his forties with Graves' ophthalmopathy. The chain employs TRBV5-1 and TRBJ1-2, with a tentative D call TRBD1 (5 bases). The CDR3 spells CASSLRGFRGFGAGGGYTF. CDR3 in DNA: TGCGCCAGCAGCTTGAGGGGCTTCAGAGGCTTCGGCGCTGGGGGTGGCTACACCTTC.